The 19 T cell receptor beta chains given below trace back to one sample, sequenced in a study of relationships among human T cell subsets (dated by TCRdb to the early 2010s). Libraries were constructed by multiplex PCR. TCRdb lists the instrument as 454 GS FLX. TCR alpha and beta CDR3 regions were amplified from mRNA by semiquantitative ARM-PCR. In ARM-PCR, tagged nested gene-specific primers were applied first, and communal superprimers then carried out the exponential amplification. TCRdb took the public reads, trimmed them with fastp at Q25, ran MiXCR for clone calling and kept in-frame beta chains. When rows share a CDR3 protein, they turn into one entry using the most common DNA and genes. Recorded for this sample are about 4,700 distinct CDR3 sequences; 78% of them occurred a single time. Of the sample, 25% to 30% is held by the ten largest clones. The sequenced sample consisted of total T cells sorted from blood. This sample's cell subset or site label indicates: CD3+ T cells in general. The receptors shown here come from a man between 35 and 55 years old in good health.

A note on this clonotype: Mismatch with germline at one junction end may stem from a read error. V usage is TRBV6-1 and J usage is TRBJ1-1; D not certain. Germline V gives CDR1 MNHNS, CDR2 SASEGT. CDR3 length: 13 residues. The CDR3 DNA is TGTGCCAGCGGTGAAAGGGAGAACACTGAAGCTTTCTTT. Encoded protein: CASGERENTEAFF.

About this clonotype itself: One end of the junction varies from germline; a read error may be responsible. This rearrangement joins TRBV20-1 to TRBJ2-7, with unresolved D. Looked up from germline, CDR1 is DFQATT and CDR2 is SNEGSKA (reference sequence). CDR3 length: 11 residues. The CDR3 nucleotides read TGCAGCGCTAGAGAGGACTACGAGCAGTACTTC. This sequence encodes CSAREDYEQYF.

This clonotype was found once. CDR3 loop: CASSNEGVYEQYF. DNA of the CDR3: TGTGCCAGCAGTAATGAGGGGGTCTACGAGCAGTACTTC. The genes are TRBV11-2 and TRBJ2-7; D is possibly TRBD1 (6 bases). The CDR3 consists of 13 residues. CDR1 and CDR2 (germline): SGHAT, FQNNGV. The ends were cut back, 6 bases at V and 3 bases at J, with 12 bases in the middle.

This rearrangement joins TRBV6-5 to TRBJ2-7; 13 bases match TRBD2. Germline V lookup: CDR1 MNHEY, CDR2 SVGAGI. The CDR3 consists of 14 residues. V lost 7 bases, J lost 5 bases, and 5 bases stayed unmatched. The CDR3 loop reads CASMPGLAGNEQYF. In DNA, the CDR3 is TGTGCCAGCATGCCGGGACTAGCGGGAAACGAGCAGTACTTC.

This rearrangement joins TRBV12-3 or TRBV12-4 to TRBJ2-3, with D possibly matching TRBD1 (6 bases). V was cut by 4 bases and J by 5 bases, with 13 bases left in between. There are 14 residues in the CDR3. CDR3 sequence: CASSSSTQGDTQYF. For the CDR3, the DNA is TGTGCCAGCAGTTCGTCCACACAGGGAGATACGCAGTATTTT.

A few counts support this clonotype. V and J are TRBV30 and TRBJ1-2; the D gene is possibly TRBD1 (6 bases). V lost 5 bases and J lost 6, with 19 bases in between. This CDR3 region has 14 residues. Germline lookup yields CDR1 GTSNPN and CDR2 SVGIG (reference sequence). The CDR3 DNA is TGTGCCTGGGGTGGGGCACAGGGAAGGAATGGCTACACCTTC. Translation: CAWGGAQGRNGYTF.

The chain couples TRBV27 to TRBJ2-7; 9 positions agree with TRBD2. The J call may be incorrect, as the DNA end agrees better with TRBJ2-1. CDR3 length equals 15 residues. Germline V CDR1 and CDR2: MNHEY, SMNVEV (reference sequence). The CDR3 nucleotides read TGTGCCAGCAGTTTCTGGCGGGGGGGCAATAATGAGCAGTTCTTC. Its protein is CASSFWRGGNNEQFF.

The chain uses TRBV6-6 and TRBJ2-3; TRBD2 matches at 8 bases. Trimming cost V 0 bases and J 2 bases; bases outside gene matches: 16. The CDR3 has 20 residues. CDR1 and CDR2 (germline): MNHNY, SVGAGI (reference sequence). This chain's CDR3 is CASSYSTSAGVRGATDTQYF. In DNA, the CDR3 is TGTGCCAGCAGTTACTCGACTTCAGCGGGAGTTAGGGGGGCCACAGATACGCAGTATTTT.

The chain uses TRBV11-2 and TRBJ2-1; 10 positions match TRBD1. The CDR3 sequence is 16 residues long. The germline V gene has CDR1 SGHAT and CDR2 FQNNGV. V lost 5 bases, J lost 3 bases, and 7 bases stayed unmatched. CDR3 region: CASSADRDRGYNEQFF. CDR3 sequence (DNA): TGTGCCAGCAGCGCAGACCGGGACAGGGGCTACAATGAGCAGTTCTTC.

V gene TRBV6-5 combines with J gene TRBJ2-5; 12 bases map to TRBD2. The CDR3 runs to 13 residues. Germline V CDR1 and CDR2: MNHEY, SVGAGI. The junction had 5 bases not matched to a gene; V was cut back by 11 bases and J by 4 bases. The CDR3 sequence is CAATSGRRETQYF. CDR3 DNA sequence: TGTGCCGCGACTAGCGGGAGAAGAGAGACCCAGTACTTC.

This sequence joins TRBV5-4 and TRBJ2-1; no firm D call. CDR1 and CDR2 (germline): SGHNT, YYREEE (reference sequence). The V end was cut by 0 bases, the J end by 7 bases, with 8 bases between. The CDR3 length is 13 residues. In nucleotides, the CDR3 is TGTGCCAGCAGCTTGGCAGGTGAGAATGAGCAGTTCTTC. As protein: CASSLAGENEQFF.

The gene calls are TRBV30 and TRBJ2-5, with unresolved D. This CDR3 has 11 amino acids. Germline V lookup: CDR1 GTSNPN, CDR2 SVGIG (reference sequence). The V and J ends lost 5 bases and 5 bases respectively, with 9 bases between them. The CDR3 nucleotides read TGTGCCTGGGGGATTGCGGAGACCCAGTACTTC. As protein: CAWGIAETQYF.

The chain is built from TRBV5-1 and TRBJ2-1; TRBD2 agrees at 8 bases. The germline CDR1 and CDR2 sequences are SGHRS and YFSETQ. This CDR3 spans 14 amino acids. J was trimmed by 7 bases and V by 1 base; bases with no gene match: 4. CDR3 residues: CASSLSGSRNEQFF. CDR3 nucleotide sequence: TGCGCCAGCAGCTTGAGCGGGAGTAGGAATGAGCAGTTCTTC.

The CDR3, as DNA: TGCGCCAGCAGTTCCGCCTGGGGGGGCTACACCTTC. Translated: CASSSAWGGYTF. The chain has TRBV5-1 and TRBJ1-2; D perhaps matches TRBD1 (5 bases). The CDR3 has 12 residues. V was shortened by 5 bases and J by 8 bases, with 13 bases between the two germline ends. Germline CDR1 is SGHRS and CDR2 is YFSETQ.

The chain is built from TRBV28 and TRBJ1-1, with 8 bases that match TRBD1. After removal of 3 bases from V and 11 bases from J, the junction contained 11 bases not matched to a gene. The germline V gene encodes CDR1 MDHEN and CDR2 SYDVKM. This CDR3 has 14 residues. The CDR3 region has the DNA TGTGCCAGCAGTTTTGGAGGGCAGGGGGCGCAGGCTTTCTTT. Protein product: CASSFGGQGAQAFF.

The chain links TRBV5-1 to TRBJ2-5; possible D gene TRBD1, 5 bases. V lost 0 bases and J 2 bases, leaving 8 bases between the germline ends. The CDR3 is 14 residues long. The germline gives CDR1 SGHRS, CDR2 YFSETQ. The CDR3 sequence: CASSLDRPQETQYF. The CDR3 DNA reads TGCGCCAGCAGCTTGGACAGGCCGCAAGAGACCCAGTACTTC. The full variable domain, its missing parts supplied by reference TRBV5-1 and TRBJ2-5, is KAGVTQTPRYLIKTRGQQVTLSCSPISGHRSVSWYQQTPGQGLQFLFEYFSETQRNKGNFPGRFSGRQFSNSRSEMNVSTLELGDSALYLCASSLDRPQETQYFGPGTRLLVL.

The chain has TRBV4-1 and TRBJ1-2, with D perhaps matching TRBD1 (6 bases). This CDR3 region has 15 residues. Between the trimmed V and J ends, which lost 4 bases and 0 bases, there was a span of 12 bases. Germline values: CDR1 MGHRA, CDR2 YSYEKL. CDR3 DNA: TGCGCCAGCAGCCCTGTTAGACAGGCTAACTATGGCTACACCTTC. It codes for CASSPVRQANYGYTF.

This clonotype has just a few counts. The V gene is TRBV29-1, the J gene TRBJ2-3; 8 bases agree with TRBD2. The V segment lost 5 bases and the J segment 4 bases; nucleotides outside the gene matches: 2. Germline CDR1 and CDR2: SQVTM and ANQGSEA. The CDR3 is made up of 12 amino acids. The CDR3 region has the DNA TGCAGCGTTAGCGGGGGAGCAGATACGCAGTATTTT. Protein product: CSVSGGADTQYF.

The chain links TRBV29-1 to TRBJ2-1, with a tentative D call TRBD1 (5 bases). The CDR3 covers 15 residues. Trimming removed 2 bases at V and 0 bases at J, with 11 bases between. CDR1 and CDR2 from the germline V gene are SQVTM and ANQGSEA. CDR3 amino acids: CSVEPARASYNEQFF. As DNA, the CDR3 is TGCAGCGTTGAACCCGCCAGGGCCTCCTACAATGAGCAGTTCTTC.